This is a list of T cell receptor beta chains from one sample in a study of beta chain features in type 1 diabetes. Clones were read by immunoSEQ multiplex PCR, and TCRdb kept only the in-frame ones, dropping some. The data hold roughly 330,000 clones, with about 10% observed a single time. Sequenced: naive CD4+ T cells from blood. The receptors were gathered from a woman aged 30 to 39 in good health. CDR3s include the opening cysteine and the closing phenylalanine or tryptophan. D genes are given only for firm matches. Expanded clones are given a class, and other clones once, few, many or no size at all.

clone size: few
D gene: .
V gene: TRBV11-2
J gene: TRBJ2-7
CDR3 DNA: TGTGCCAGCAGCTTACGGGACTTATCCTACGAGCAGTACTTC
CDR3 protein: CASSLRDLSYEQYF

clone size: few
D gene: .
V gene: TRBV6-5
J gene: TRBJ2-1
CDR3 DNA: TGTGCCAGCAGTAAACGACAGATCAATGAGCAGTTCTTC
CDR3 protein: CASSKRQINEQFF

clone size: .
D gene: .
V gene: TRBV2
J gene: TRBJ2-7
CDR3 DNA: TGTGCCACCGGAGGCCTCGTAGACGAGCAGTACTTC
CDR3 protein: CATGGLVDEQYF

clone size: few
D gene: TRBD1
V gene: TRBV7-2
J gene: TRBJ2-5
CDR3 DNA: TGTGCCAGCAGAGACACGGCGCCGGGACAGGGAAGGCGGGAGACCCAGTACTTC
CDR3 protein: CASRDTAPGQGRRETQYF

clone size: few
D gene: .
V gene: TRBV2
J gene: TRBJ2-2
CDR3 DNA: TGTGCCAGCAGTGGGAGGACGGGAGTCACCGGGGAGCTGTTTTTT
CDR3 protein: CASSGRTGVTGELFF

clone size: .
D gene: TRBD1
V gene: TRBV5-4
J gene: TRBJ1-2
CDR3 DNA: TGTGCCAGCAGCTCTCCGACAGGGGACTATGGCTACACCTTC
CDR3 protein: CASSSPTGDYGYTF

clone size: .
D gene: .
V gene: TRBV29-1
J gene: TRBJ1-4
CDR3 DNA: TGCAGCGGACAGGTGGCAACTAATGAAAAACTGTTTTTT
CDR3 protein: CSGQVATNEKLFF

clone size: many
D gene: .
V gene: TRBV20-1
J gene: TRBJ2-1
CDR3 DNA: TGCAGTGCTTACATTCACAATGAGCAGTTCTTC
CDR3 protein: CSAYIHNEQFF

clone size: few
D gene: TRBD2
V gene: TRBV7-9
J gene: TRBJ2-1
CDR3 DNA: TGTGCCAGCAGCCCCGCTAGCGGGGGCTTCAATGAGCAGTTCTTC
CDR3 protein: CASSPASGGFNEQFF

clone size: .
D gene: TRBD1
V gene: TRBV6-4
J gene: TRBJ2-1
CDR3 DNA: TGTGCCAGCAGCAACACCGGGACAGGAATGAGAAATGAGCAGTTCTTC
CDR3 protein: CASSNTGTGMRNEQFF

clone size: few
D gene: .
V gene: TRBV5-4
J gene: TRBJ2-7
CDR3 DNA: TGTGCCAGCAGCCAAGAATCCCAGGGGATGTACGAGCAGTACTTC
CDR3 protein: CASSQESQGMYEQYF